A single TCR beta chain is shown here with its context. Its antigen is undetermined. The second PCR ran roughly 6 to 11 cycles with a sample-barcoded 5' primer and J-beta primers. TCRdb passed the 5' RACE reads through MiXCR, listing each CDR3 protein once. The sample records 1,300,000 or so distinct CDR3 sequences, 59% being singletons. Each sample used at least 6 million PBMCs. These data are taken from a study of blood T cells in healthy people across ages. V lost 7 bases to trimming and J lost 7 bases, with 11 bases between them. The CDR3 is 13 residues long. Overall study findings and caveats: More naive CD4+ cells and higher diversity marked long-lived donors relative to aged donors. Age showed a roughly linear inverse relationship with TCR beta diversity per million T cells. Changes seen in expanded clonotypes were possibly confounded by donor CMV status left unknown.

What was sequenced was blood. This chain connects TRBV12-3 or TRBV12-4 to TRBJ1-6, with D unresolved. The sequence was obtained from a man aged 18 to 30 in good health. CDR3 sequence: CASTPRLNSPLHF. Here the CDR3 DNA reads TGTGCCAGCACCCCTCGATTGAATTCACCCCTCCACTTT.